This T cell receptor beta chain was identified in a study of CD8+ T cells in alopecia areata. Whole-study results and caveats: In scalp and blood, many expanded lesional clones persisted during tofacitinib.

V was clipped by 5 bases and J by 0 bases, with 10 bases between them. CDR1 is SQVTM, CDR2 ANQGSEA, per germline. CDR3 size: 13 residues. The sample's treatment: oral pan-JAK inhibitor, 5-10 mg twice daily. The study team obtained lesional scalp punch biopsies and peripheral blood from alopecia areata patients. Sequencing relied on a cDNA template that was reverse transcribed from extracted RNA. Libraries were prepared by immunoSEQ multiplex PCR; TCRdb keeps only in-frame clonotypes and omits some of them. This sample has around 180,000 clones, with roughly 70% found just once. Regarding this clone: Antigen specificity is unknown.

The material sequenced was CD4+ T cells sorted from blood, taken between weeks 49 and 50, from a patient treated with tofacitinib. The source is a human donor with alopecia areata. V gene TRBV29-1 combines with J gene TRBJ1-2; D not certain. The CDR3 DNA follows: TGCAGCGTTCGTGGACGGACTAACTATGGCTACACCTTC. Residues: CSVRGRTNYGYTF.